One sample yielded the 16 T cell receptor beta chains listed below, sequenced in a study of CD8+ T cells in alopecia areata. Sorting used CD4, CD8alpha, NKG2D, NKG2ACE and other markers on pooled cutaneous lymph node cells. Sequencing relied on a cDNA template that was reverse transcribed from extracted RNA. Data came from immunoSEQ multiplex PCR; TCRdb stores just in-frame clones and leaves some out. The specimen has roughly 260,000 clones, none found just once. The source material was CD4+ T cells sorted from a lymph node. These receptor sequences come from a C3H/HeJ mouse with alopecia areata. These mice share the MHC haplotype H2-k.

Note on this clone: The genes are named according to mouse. The CDR3 sequence is CTCSADQGLGSDYTF. Partial CDR3 DNA: TGCACCTGCAGTGCAGATCAGGGGTTGGGCTCC. This chain links TRBV1 with TRBJ1-2, with D tentatively TRBD1 (6 bases). The read terminates 4 residues before the CDR3 end, so the remaining end is supplied by the germline J gene. The CDR3 loop spans 15 amino acids. Per germline, CDR1 NSQYPW and CDR2 LRSPGD (reference sequence). V lost 0 bases to trimming and J lost 4 bases, with 12 bases between them.

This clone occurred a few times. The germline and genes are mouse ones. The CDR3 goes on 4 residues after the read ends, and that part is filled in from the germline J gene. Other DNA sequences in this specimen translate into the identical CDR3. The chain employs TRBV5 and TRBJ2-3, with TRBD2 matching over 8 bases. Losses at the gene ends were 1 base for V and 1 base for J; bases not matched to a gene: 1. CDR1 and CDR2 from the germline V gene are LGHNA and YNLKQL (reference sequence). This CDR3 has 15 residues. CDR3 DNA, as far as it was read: TGTGCCAGCAGCCAAGCGGGGGGGCGTGCAGAA. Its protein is CASSQAGGRAE. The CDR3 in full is CASSQAGGRAETLYF.

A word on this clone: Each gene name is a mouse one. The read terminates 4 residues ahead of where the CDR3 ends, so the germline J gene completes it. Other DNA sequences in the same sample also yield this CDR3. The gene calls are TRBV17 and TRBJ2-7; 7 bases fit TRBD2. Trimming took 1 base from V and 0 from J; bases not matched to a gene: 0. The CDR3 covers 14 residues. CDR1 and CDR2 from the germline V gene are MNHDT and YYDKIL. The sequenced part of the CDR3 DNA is TGTGCTAGCAGTAGAGTGGGGGGCTCCTAT. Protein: CASSRVGGSY. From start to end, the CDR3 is CASSRVGGSYEQYF.

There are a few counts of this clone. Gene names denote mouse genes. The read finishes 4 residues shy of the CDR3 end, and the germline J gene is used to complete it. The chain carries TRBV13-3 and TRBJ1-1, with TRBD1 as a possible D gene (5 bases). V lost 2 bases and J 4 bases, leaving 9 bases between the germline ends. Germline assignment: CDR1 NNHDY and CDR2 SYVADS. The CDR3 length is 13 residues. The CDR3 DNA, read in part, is TGTGCCAGCAGTGAAGGGGAGGGCACA. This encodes CASSEGEGT. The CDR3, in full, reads CASSEGEGTEVFF.

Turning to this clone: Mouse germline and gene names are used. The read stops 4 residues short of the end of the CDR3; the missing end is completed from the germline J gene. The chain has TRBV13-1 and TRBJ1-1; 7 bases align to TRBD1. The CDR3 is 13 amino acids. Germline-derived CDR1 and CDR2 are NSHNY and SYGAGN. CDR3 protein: CASSDRGTVEVFF. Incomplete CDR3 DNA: TGTGCCAGCAGTGATAGGGGGACAGTA.

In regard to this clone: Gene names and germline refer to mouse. CDR3 bases read: TGTGCCAGCAGTATCACAAATTCCTATAATTCGCCC. Translating it yields CASSITNSYNSP. The whole CDR3 sequence is CASSITNSYNSPLYF. The rearrangement links TRBV19 to TRBJ1-6; unclear D gene. The sequence runs out 3 residues before the end of the CDR3; the remainder is reconstructed from the germline J gene. TRBJ1-6 falls under the ORF class, with uncertain function. Germline CDR1 is FNHDT and CDR2 is SITEND (reference sequence). CDR3 length: 15 residues. V was cut by 2 bases and J by 0 bases, with 6 bases left in between.

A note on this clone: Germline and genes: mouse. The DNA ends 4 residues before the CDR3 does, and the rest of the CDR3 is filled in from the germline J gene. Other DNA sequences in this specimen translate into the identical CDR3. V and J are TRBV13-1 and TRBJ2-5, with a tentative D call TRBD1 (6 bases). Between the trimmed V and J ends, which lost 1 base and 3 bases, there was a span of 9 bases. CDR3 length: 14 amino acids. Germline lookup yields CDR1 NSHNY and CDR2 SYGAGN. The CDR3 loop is CASSDQGHQDTQYF. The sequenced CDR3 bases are TGTGCCAGCAGTGATCAGGGACATCAAGAC.

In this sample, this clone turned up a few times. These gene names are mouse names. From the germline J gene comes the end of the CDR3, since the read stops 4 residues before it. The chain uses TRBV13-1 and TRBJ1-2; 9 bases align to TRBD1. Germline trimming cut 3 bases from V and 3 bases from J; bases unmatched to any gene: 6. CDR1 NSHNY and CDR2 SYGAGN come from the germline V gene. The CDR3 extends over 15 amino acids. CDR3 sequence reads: CASSAQQGADSDYTF. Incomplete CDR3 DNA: TGTGCCAGCAGTGCCCAACAGGGGGCCGACTCC.

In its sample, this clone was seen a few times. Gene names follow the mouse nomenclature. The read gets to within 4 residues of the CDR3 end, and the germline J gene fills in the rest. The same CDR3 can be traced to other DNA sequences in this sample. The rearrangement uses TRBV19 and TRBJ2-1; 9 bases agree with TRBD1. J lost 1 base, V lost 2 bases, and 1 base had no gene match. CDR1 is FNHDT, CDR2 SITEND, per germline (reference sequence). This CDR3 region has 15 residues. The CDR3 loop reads CASSIGTGNYAEQFF. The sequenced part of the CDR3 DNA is TGTGCCAGCAGTATCGGGACAGGGAACTATGCT.

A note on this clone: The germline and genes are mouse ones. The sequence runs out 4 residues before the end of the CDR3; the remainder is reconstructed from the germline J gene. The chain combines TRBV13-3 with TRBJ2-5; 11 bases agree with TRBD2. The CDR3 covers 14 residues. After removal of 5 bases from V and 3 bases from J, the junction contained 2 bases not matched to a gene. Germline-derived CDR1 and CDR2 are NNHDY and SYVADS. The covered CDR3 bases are TGTGCCAGCAGCTGGGACTGGGGGCAAGAC. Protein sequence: CASSWDWGQD. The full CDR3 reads CASSWDWGQDTQYF.

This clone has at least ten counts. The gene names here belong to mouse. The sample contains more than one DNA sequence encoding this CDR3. The DNA read from the CDR3 is TGTGCCAGCAGCCAAGGGGGAAACACCGGG. Its protein is CASSQGGNTG. In full, the CDR3 reads CASSQGGNTGQLYF. This rearrangement joins TRBV5 to TRBJ2-2; unclear D gene. The read terminates 4 residues before the CDR3 end, so the remaining end is supplied by the germline J gene. This CDR3 contains 14 residues. Germline CDR1 and CDR2: LGHNA and YNLKQL (reference sequence). V was clipped by 1 base and J by 1 base, with 4 bases between them.

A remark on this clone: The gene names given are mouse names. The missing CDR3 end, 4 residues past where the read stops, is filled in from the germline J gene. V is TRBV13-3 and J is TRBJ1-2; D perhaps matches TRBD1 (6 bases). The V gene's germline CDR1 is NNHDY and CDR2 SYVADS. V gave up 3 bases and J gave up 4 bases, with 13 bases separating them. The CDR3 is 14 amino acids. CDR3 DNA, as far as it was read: TGTGCCAGCAGTGTTGGCAGGGGCGGCTCC. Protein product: CASSVGRGGS. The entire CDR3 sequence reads CASSVGRGGSDYTF.

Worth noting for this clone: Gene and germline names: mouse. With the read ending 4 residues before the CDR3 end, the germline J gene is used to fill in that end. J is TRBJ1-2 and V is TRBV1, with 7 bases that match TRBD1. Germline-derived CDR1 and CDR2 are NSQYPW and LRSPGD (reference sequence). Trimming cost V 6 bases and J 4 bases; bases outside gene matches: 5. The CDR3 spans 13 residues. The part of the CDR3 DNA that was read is TGCACCTGCAGCGAACAGGGGACCTCC. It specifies CTCSEQGTS. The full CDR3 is CTCSEQGTSDYTF.

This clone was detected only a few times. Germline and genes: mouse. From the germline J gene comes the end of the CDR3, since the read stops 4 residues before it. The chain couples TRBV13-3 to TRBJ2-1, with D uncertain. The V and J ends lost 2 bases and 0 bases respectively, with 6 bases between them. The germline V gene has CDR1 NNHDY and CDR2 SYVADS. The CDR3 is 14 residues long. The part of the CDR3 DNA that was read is TGTGCCAGCAGTGAGCTGGTTAACTATGCT. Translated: CASSELVNYA. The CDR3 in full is CASSELVNYAEQFF.

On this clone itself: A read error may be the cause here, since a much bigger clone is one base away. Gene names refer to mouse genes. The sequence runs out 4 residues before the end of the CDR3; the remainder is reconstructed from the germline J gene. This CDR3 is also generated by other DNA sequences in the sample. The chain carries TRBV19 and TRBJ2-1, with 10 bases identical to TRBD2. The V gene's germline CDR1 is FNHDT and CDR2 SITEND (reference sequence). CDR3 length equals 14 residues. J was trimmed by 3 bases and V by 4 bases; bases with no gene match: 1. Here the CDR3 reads CASSRTGGYAEQFF. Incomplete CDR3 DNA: TGTGCCAGCAGTCGGACTGGGGGCTATGCT.

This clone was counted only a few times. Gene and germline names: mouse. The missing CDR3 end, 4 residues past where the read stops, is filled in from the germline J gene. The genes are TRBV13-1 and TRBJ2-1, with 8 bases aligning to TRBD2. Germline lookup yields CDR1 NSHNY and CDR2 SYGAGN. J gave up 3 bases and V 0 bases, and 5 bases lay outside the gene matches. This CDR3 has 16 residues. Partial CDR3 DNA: TGTGCCAGCAGTGATGCAACGGACTGGGTCTATGCT. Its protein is CASSDATDWVYA. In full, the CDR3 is CASSDATDWVYAEQFF.